Listed below are T cell receptor beta chains from one sample, sequenced in a study of regulatory T cells in long-lasting Graves disease. In TCRdb, the multiplex PCR reads were re-called with MiXCR into one record per CDR3 protein. The sample includes some 430,000 distinct CDR3 sequences, 20% to 25% of them seen just once. This material consisted of peripheral blood mononuclear cells (PBMCs), taken when the disease was refractory, from a patient treated with antithyroid drugs. These receptors originate from a female donor with Graves disease. Each CDR3 is given with its conserved first and last residue. A D gene is named only where the DNA matches it firmly. Not every row has a clone size; where given, it reads once, few, many or a size class.

v_call: TRBV11-2
j_call: TRBJ2-7
d_call: TRBD1
clone_size: many
cdr3_aa: CASSVPGQGWEQYF
cdr3_nt: TGTGCCAGCAGCGTGCCGGGACAGGGATGGGAGCAGTACTTC

v_call: TRBV5-1
j_call: TRBJ1-5
d_call: -
clone_size: few
cdr3_aa: CASSLRGELNQPQHF
cdr3_nt: TGCGCCAGCAGCTTGCGGGGGGAGCTCAATCAGCCCCAGCATTTT

v_call: TRBV7-9
j_call: TRBJ1-2
d_call: -
clone_size: -
cdr3_aa: CASSFSDVKTNYGYTF
cdr3_nt: TGTGCCAGCAGCTTCTCGGACGTGAAGACTAACTATGGCTACACCTTC

v_call: TRBV5-1
j_call: TRBJ2-6
d_call: TRBD2
clone_size: few
cdr3_aa: CASSLKLAGRSGANVLTF
cdr3_nt: TGCGCCAGCAGCTTGAAACTAGCGGGTCGCTCTGGGGCCAACGTCCTGACTTTC

v_call: TRBV2
j_call: TRBJ2-7
d_call: TRBD1
clone_size: many
cdr3_aa: CASSEETGNSYEQYF
cdr3_nt: TGTGCCAGCAGTGAAGAGACAGGGAACTCCTACGAGCAGTACTTC

v_call: TRBV2
j_call: TRBJ1-2
d_call: -
clone_size: many
cdr3_aa: CASRVGHGYTF
cdr3_nt: TGTGCCAGCAGGGTGGGTCATGGCTACACCTTC

v_call: TRBV6-1
j_call: TRBJ1-2
d_call: -
clone_size: -
cdr3_aa: CASSPDRRGGNYGYTF
cdr3_nt: TGTGCCAGCAGCCCAGACAGGCGAGGGGGTAACTATGGCTACACCTTC

v_call: TRBV6-1
j_call: TRBJ1-5
d_call: -
clone_size: few
cdr3_aa: CASRFGQNQPQHF
cdr3_nt: TGTGCCAGCAGATTTGGACAGAATCAGCCCCAGCATTTT

v_call: TRBV15
j_call: TRBJ1-5
d_call: -
clone_size: many
cdr3_aa: CATNTERDQPQHF
cdr3_nt: TGTGCCACCAACACCGAAAGGGATCAGCCCCAGCATTTT

v_call: TRBV5-1
j_call: TRBJ2-5
d_call: -
clone_size: -
cdr3_aa: CASSLGLTETQYF
cdr3_nt: TGCGCCAGCAGCTTAGGACTTACGGAGACCCAGTACTTC

v_call: TRBV16
j_call: TRBJ2-7
d_call: -
clone_size: many
cdr3_aa: CASSQLAGSYEQYF
cdr3_nt: TGTGCCAGCAGCCAATTGGCAGGCTCCTACGAGCAGTACTTC

v_call: TRBV7-9
j_call: TRBJ2-1
d_call: -
clone_size: few
cdr3_aa: CASSLVYNEQFF
cdr3_nt: TGTGCCAGCAGCTTAGTCTACAATGAGCAGTTCTTC

v_call: TRBV12-3/TRBV12-4
j_call: TRBJ2-4
d_call: TRBD1
clone_size: many
cdr3_aa: CASSAYRGRNIQYF
cdr3_nt: TGTGCCAGCAGTGCGTACAGGGGTCGGAACATTCAGTACTTC

v_call: TRBV28
j_call: TRBJ2-6
d_call: TRBD1
clone_size: few
cdr3_aa: CASSLWRQGHSGANVLTF
cdr3_nt: TGTGCCAGCAGTTTATGGCGACAGGGGCACTCTGGGGCCAACGTCCTGACTTTC

v_call: TRBV20-1
j_call: TRBJ1-1
d_call: -
clone_size: many
cdr3_aa: CSLKVVTARSTEAFF
cdr3_nt: TGCAGTTTAAAGGTGGTTACGGCCAGGTCGACTGAAGCTTTCTTT

v_call: TRBV28
j_call: TRBJ1-2
d_call: TRBD1
clone_size: many
cdr3_aa: CASSTHWTGSGYTF
cdr3_nt: TGTGCCAGCAGTACCCACTGGACAGGGTCTGGCTACACCTTC

v_call: TRBV12-3/TRBV12-4
j_call: TRBJ2-7
d_call: -
clone_size: many
cdr3_aa: CASSSGQGSEQYF
cdr3_nt: TGTGCCAGCAGCTCTGGCCAGGGATCCGAGCAGTACTTC

v_call: TRBV28
j_call: TRBJ2-1
d_call: -
clone_size: -
cdr3_aa: CASSFGLSEQFF
cdr3_nt: TGTGCCAGCAGTTTTGGACTCAGCGAGCAGTTCTTC

v_call: TRBV11-1
j_call: TRBJ2-6
d_call: -
clone_size: many
cdr3_aa: CASSLALYSGANVLTF
cdr3_nt: TGTGCCAGCAGCTTAGCCCTGTACTCTGGGGCCAACGTCCTGACTTTC

v_call: TRBV6-2/TRBV6-3
j_call: TRBJ1-2
d_call: TRBD1
clone_size: many
cdr3_aa: CASSYLGTVPNYGYTF
cdr3_nt: TGTGCCAGCAGTTACTTAGGGACAGTTCCTAACTATGGCTACACCTTC

v_call: TRBV19
j_call: TRBJ1-6
d_call: -
clone_size: few
cdr3_aa: CASIDGLFTLHF
cdr3_nt: TGTGCCAGTATAGATGGGTTGTTCACCCTCCACTTT

v_call: TRBV27
j_call: TRBJ1-6
d_call: -
clone_size: -
cdr3_aa: CARYRTRSPLHF
cdr3_nt: TGTGCCAGATACAGGACGCGATCACCCCTCCACTTT

v_call: TRBV3-1
j_call: TRBJ2-5
d_call: -
clone_size: -
cdr3_aa: CASSQGGRHQETQYF
cdr3_nt: TGTGCCAGCAGCCAAGGGGGACGCCACCAAGAGACCCAGTACTTC

v_call: TRBV3-1
j_call: TRBJ2-1
d_call: TRBD2
clone_size: once
cdr3_aa: CASSQGSSGRYNEQFF
cdr3_nt: TGTGCCAGCAGCCAAGGGTCTAGCGGGAGGTACAATGAGCAGTTCTTC

v_call: TRBV7-2
j_call: TRBJ2-1
d_call: TRBD2
clone_size: -
cdr3_aa: CASSLKPPPTSGDNEQFF
cdr3_nt: TGTGCCAGCAGCTTGAAACCCCCCCCGACTAGCGGAGACAATGAGCAGTTCTTC

v_call: TRBV20-1
j_call: TRBJ2-5
d_call: TRBD1
clone_size: many
cdr3_aa: CSARQGGETQYF
cdr3_nt: TGCAGTGCGAGACAGGGCGGAGAGACCCAGTACTTC

v_call: TRBV5-1
j_call: TRBJ2-7
d_call: TRBD1
clone_size: few
cdr3_aa: CASSGTGFYEQYF
cdr3_nt: TGCGCCAGCTCCGGGACAGGGTTCTACGAGCAGTACTTC

v_call: TRBV11-2
j_call: TRBJ1-4
d_call: -
clone_size: many
cdr3_aa: CASSLNGWEEKLFF
cdr3_nt: TGTGCCAGCAGCTTAAACGGGTGGGAAGAAAAACTGTTTTTT

v_call: TRBV7-2
j_call: TRBJ2-1
d_call: -
clone_size: -
cdr3_aa: CASSFGTPVVSEQFF
cdr3_nt: TGTGCCAGCAGCTTCGGAACACCGGTTGTGAGTGAGCAGTTCTTC

v_call: TRBV7-9
j_call: TRBJ2-5
d_call: TRBD1
clone_size: many
cdr3_aa: CASSSPAGGLETQYF
cdr3_nt: TGTGCCAGCAGCTCTCCGGCAGGGGGCCTTGAGACCCAGTACTTC

v_call: TRBV11-2
j_call: TRBJ2-1
d_call: -
clone_size: -
cdr3_aa: CASSPQTRGYYNEQFF
cdr3_nt: TGTGCCAGCAGCCCCCAGACTAGGGGGTACTACAATGAGCAGTTCTTC

v_call: TRBV6-2/TRBV6-3
j_call: TRBJ2-5
d_call: TRBD2
clone_size: -
cdr3_aa: CASSYLEVAGEETQYF
cdr3_nt: TGTGCCAGCAGTTACCTGGAGGTAGCGGGGGAAGAGACCCAGTACTTC

v_call: TRBV18
j_call: TRBJ1-1
d_call: -
clone_size: -
cdr3_aa: CASSDRANTEAFF
cdr3_nt: TGTGCCAGCTCGGACCGGGCCAACACTGAAGCTTTCTTT

v_call: TRBV6-1
j_call: TRBJ1-6
d_call: -
clone_size: many
cdr3_aa: CASSDVIGVSPLHF
cdr3_nt: TGTGCCAGCAGTGATGTGATCGGGGTTTCACCCCTCCACTTT

v_call: TRBV19
j_call: TRBJ1-4
d_call: -
clone_size: -
cdr3_aa: CASSPLPSSSANEKLFF
cdr3_nt: TGTGCCAGTAGTCCCCTCCCCAGCAGTTCCGCTAATGAAAAACTGTTTTTT

v_call: TRBV15
j_call: TRBJ2-5
d_call: -
clone_size: many
cdr3_aa: CATSTGGILPQETQYF
cdr3_nt: TGTGCCACCAGCACCGGAGGGATACTGCCACAAGAGACCCAGTACTTC

v_call: TRBV29-1
j_call: TRBJ2-1
d_call: TRBD1
clone_size: -
cdr3_aa: CSTTGGGYNEQFF
cdr3_nt: TGCAGCACCACAGGGGGCGGATACAATGAGCAGTTCTTC

v_call: TRBV28
j_call: TRBJ1-5
d_call: -
clone_size: -
cdr3_aa: CASSLYPFGGRGNQPQHF
cdr3_nt: TGTGCCAGCAGTCTATACCCTTTCGGGGGCAGGGGCAATCAGCCCCAGCATTTT

v_call: TRBV20-1
j_call: TRBJ1-1
d_call: TRBD1
clone_size: -
cdr3_aa: CSAKTGVNTEAFF
cdr3_nt: TGCAGTGCAAAGACAGGGGTTAACACTGAAGCTTTCTTT

v_call: TRBV7-8
j_call: TRBJ1-1
d_call: -
clone_size: many
cdr3_aa: CASSLELGGRTEAFF
cdr3_nt: TGTGCCAGCAGCTTAGAACTCGGGGGGCGGACTGAAGCTTTCTTT

v_call: TRBV20-1
j_call: TRBJ2-5
d_call: TRBD1
clone_size: many
cdr3_aa: CSAYGTGNLQETQYF
cdr3_nt: TGCAGTGCTTACGGGACAGGGAATCTACAAGAGACCCAGTACTTC

v_call: TRBV10-3
j_call: TRBJ1-1
d_call: -
clone_size: -
cdr3_aa: CAISEGREGTEAFF
cdr3_nt: TGTGCCATCAGTGAGGGCAGGGAGGGCACTGAAGCTTTCTTT

v_call: TRBV27
j_call: TRBJ1-6
d_call: -
clone_size: many
cdr3_aa: CASSSHDSTLPLHF
cdr3_nt: TGTGCCAGCAGTTCTCATGACAGTACCTTACCCCTCCACTTT

v_call: TRBV20-1
j_call: TRBJ2-7
d_call: -
clone_size: few
cdr3_aa: CSAEGLLNEQYF
cdr3_nt: TGCAGTGCCGAGGGACTCTTAAACGAGCAGTACTTC

v_call: TRBV24-1
j_call: TRBJ1-1
d_call: TRBD1
clone_size: many
cdr3_aa: CATSDSGTGGKGTEAFF
cdr3_nt: TGTGCCACCAGTGACTCCGGGACAGGGGGCAAGGGCACTGAAGCTTTCTTT

v_call: TRBV5-1
j_call: TRBJ1-5
d_call: TRBD1
clone_size: few
cdr3_aa: CASRPGQGESNQPQHF
cdr3_nt: TGCGCCAGCAGACCGGGACAGGGGGAAAGCAATCAGCCCCAGCATTTT

v_call: TRBV5-1
j_call: TRBJ1-6
d_call: TRBD1
clone_size: -
cdr3_aa: CASSQTDRGLNSPLHF
cdr3_nt: TGCGCCAGCAGCCAAACCGACAGGGGGCTTAATTCACCCCTCCACTTT

v_call: TRBV7-3
j_call: TRBJ2-2
d_call: -
clone_size: many
cdr3_aa: CASSLNGNSNTGELFF
cdr3_nt: TGTGCCAGCAGCTTAAACGGCAATTCTAACACCGGGGAGCTGTTTTTT

v_call: TRBV7-3
j_call: TRBJ1-6
d_call: -
clone_size: few
cdr3_aa: CASSLIQGSPLHF
cdr3_nt: TGTGCCAGCAGCTTAATCCAGGGGTCACCCCTCCACTTT

v_call: TRBV30
j_call: TRBJ1-1
d_call: -
clone_size: -
cdr3_aa: CAWKNIYRAAFF
cdr3_nt: TGTGCCTGGAAGAACATTTACAGGGCGGCTTTCTTT

v_call: TRBV27
j_call: TRBJ1-1
d_call: TRBD1
clone_size: many
cdr3_aa: CASSSWTGGSHTEAFF
cdr3_nt: TGTGCCAGCAGTTCCTGGACAGGGGGGAGTCACACTGAAGCTTTCTTT

v_call: TRBV24-1
j_call: TRBJ2-7
d_call: TRBD1
clone_size: many
cdr3_aa: CATSPGQGYEQYF
cdr3_nt: TGTGCCACCAGCCCGGGACAGGGTTACGAGCAGTACTTC